A single sample gave rise to the 7 T cell receptor beta chains below, sequenced in a study of ipilimumab plus nivolumab after autologous stem cell transplantation. Profiling relied on immunoSEQ multiplex PCR, and the TCRdb table lists in-frame clones only, not all of them. The sample has fewer than 95,000 clones; about 83% are singletons. The sample was PBMCs, taken in a trial of ipilimumab plus nivolumab as post-transplant consolidation. The receptors come from a male donor with diffuse large B-cell lymphoma.

V and J are TRBV11-2 and TRBJ1-1, with 8 bases aligning to TRBD1. There are 15 residues in the CDR3. Germline-derived CDR1 and CDR2 are SGHAT and FQNNGV. The ends lost 7 bases at V and 6 bases at J; junction bases unmatched: 13. The CDR3 DNA follows: TGTGCCAGCAAACGGGACCCCAGCAGGGGGCCTGAAGCTTTCTTT. This sequence encodes CASKRDPSRGPEAFF.

The V and J genes are TRBV5-1 and TRBJ1-4, with D perhaps TRBD1 (6 bases). Between the trimmed V and J ends, which lost 3 bases and 5 bases, there was a span of 11 bases. CDR1 is SGHRS and CDR2 is YFSETQ in the germline V gene. The CDR3 consists of 14 residues. The chain's CDR3 is CASSSRQGNEKLFF. For the CDR3, the DNA is TGCGCCAGCAGCTCCCGGCAGGGGAATGAAAAACTGTTTTTT.

This clone was recorded only once. The V call is TRBV29-1, the J call TRBJ2-3; tentatively, D is TRBD1 or TRBD2 (6 bases each). The V end was cut by 0 bases, the J end by 4 bases, with 11 bases between. CDR1 and CDR2 (germline): SQVTM, ANQGSEA. This CDR3 has 14 amino acids. The CDR3 spells CSVEDVGGADTQYF. CDR3 nucleotide sequence: TGCAGCGTTGAAGATGTCGGGGGCGCAGATACGCAGTATTTT.

V is TRBV5-1 and J is TRBJ2-2; D is ambiguous. The germline gives CDR1 SGHRS, CDR2 YFSETQ. Trimming shortened V by 7 bases and J by 1 base, and 5 bases separated the two germline ends. The CDR3 is 12 amino acids. The CDR3 sequence is CASSVNTGELFF. The CDR3 coding sequence is TGCGCCAGCTCGGTGAACACCGGGGAGCTGTTTTTT.

V is TRBV11-2 and J is TRBJ2-1; 9 bases fit TRBD1. Germline V CDR1 and CDR2: SGHAT, FQNNGV. The V and J ends lost 4 bases and 2 bases, in that order; junction bases with no gene match: 12. The CDR3 extends over 18 amino acids. CDR3 region: CASSSLRTGARTYNEQFF. In DNA, the CDR3 is TGTGCCAGCAGCTCACTACGGACAGGGGCTAGAACCTACAATGAGCAGTTCTTC.

This clone turned up a few times. The V and J genes are TRBV4-2 and TRBJ1-6; D gene unclear. The CDR3 sequence is 15 residues long. Per germline, CDR1 LGHNA and CDR2 YNFKEQ. V was pared by 0 bases and J by 7 bases, with 10 bases between. The CDR3 region has the DNA TGTGCCAGCAGCCAAGATCCCTTCGTGAATTCACCCCTCCACTTT. This sequence encodes CASSQDPFVNSPLHF.

The rearrangement joins TRBV6-4 to TRBJ2-3; D unclear. V lost 4 bases and J 3 bases, leaving 8 bases between the germline ends. The CDR3 is 13 residues long. Germline V gene lookup returns CDR1 MRHNA and CDR2 SNTAGT. The CDR3 sequence: CASSVELTDTQYF. The CDR3 region has the DNA TGTGCCAGCAGTGTAGAGTTGACAGATACGCAGTATTTT.